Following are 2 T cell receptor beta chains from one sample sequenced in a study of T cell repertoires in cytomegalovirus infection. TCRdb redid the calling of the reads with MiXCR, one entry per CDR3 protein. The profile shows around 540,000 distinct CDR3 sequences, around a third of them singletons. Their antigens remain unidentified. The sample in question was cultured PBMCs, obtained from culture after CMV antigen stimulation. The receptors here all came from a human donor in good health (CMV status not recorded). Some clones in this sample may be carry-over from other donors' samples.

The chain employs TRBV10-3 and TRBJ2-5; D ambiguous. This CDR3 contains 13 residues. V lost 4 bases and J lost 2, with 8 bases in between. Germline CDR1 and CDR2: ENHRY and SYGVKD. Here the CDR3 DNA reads TGTGCCATCAGTGCCCCTAGTCAAGAGACCCAGTACTTC. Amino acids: CAISAPSQETQYF.

CDR3 DNA sequence: TGTGCCAGCGAGTTGGGTCAGGGGATCTCTGGGGCCAACGTCCTGACTTTC. The encoded protein is CASELGQGISGANVLTF. The rearrangement links TRBV7-3 to TRBJ2-6, with D possibly TRBD1 on 6 matching bases. Between the trimmed V and J ends, which lost 8 bases and 0 bases, there was a span of 17 bases. The CDR3 extends over 17 amino acids. CDR1 and CDR2 from the germline V gene are SGHTA and FQGTGA. Drawing the rest from reference TRBV7-3 and TRBJ2-6, the complete variable domain is GAGVSQTPSNKVTEKGKYVELRCDPISGHTALYWYRQSLGQGPEFLIYFQGTGAADDSGLPNDRFFAVRPEGSVSTLKIQRTERGDSAVYLCASELGQGISGANVLTFGAGSRLTVL.